This T cell receptor (beta chain) appears in the sequencing data of a study of OX40 agonist ivuxolimab in advanced cancers. Study overall: Partial responses were observed in three patients, of whom one had hepatocellular carcinoma and two had cutaneous melanoma.

Germline values: CDR1 GTSNPN, CDR2 SVGIG (reference sequence). The CDR3 has 14 residues. V shed 2 bases and J shed 0 bases, with 8 bases lying between them. Study conclusions and caveats: It was not determined which antigens were specifically recognized by the peripheral T cells that had undergone clonal expansion. At 0.1 to 3.0 mg/kg and by week 6, CD4+ and CD8+ T cells in the blood had expanded clonally.

This clone was seen only once. What it binds is not known. Here immunoSEQ multiplex PCR was the method, and the copy in TCRdb shows in-frame clones only, minus some. The sample holds some 64,000 clones, about 90% seen once. The sequence derives from an adult with an advanced solid tumor such as melanoma, head and neck, liver or kidney cancer. The material sequenced was CD4+ or CD8+ T cells sorted from blood, taken in a trial of the OX40 agonist ivuxolimab. J is TRBJ1-3 and V is TRBV30; D uncertain. The CDR3 DNA sequence: TGTGCCTGGAGTCCGATTTACTCTGGAAACACCATATATTTT. It yields the protein CAWSPIYSGNTIYF. The full variable domain, its missing parts supplied by reference TRBV30 and TRBJ1-3, is SQTIHQWPATLVQPVGSPLSLECTVEGTSNPNLYWYRQAAGRGLQLLFYSVGIGQISSEVPQNLSASRPQDRQFILSSKKLLLSDSGFYLCAWSPIYSGNTIYFGEGSWLTVV.